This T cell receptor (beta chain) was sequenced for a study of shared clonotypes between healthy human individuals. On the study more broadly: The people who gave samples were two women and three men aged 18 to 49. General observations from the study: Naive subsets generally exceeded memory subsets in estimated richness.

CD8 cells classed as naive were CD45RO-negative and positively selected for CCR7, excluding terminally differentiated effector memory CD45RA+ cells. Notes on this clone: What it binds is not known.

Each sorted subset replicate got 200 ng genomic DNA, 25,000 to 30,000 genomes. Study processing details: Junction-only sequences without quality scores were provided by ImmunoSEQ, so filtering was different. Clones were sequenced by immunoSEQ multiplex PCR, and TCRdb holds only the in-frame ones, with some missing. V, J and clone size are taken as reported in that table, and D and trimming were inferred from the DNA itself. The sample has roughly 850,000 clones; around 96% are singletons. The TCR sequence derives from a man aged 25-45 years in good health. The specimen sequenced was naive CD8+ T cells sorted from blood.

As DNA, the CDR3 is TGTGCCAGTAGTACCGGGCTAAGCAGGTACGAGCAGTACTTC. Protein product: CASSTGLSRYEQYF. The V gene is TRBV19, the J gene TRBJ2-7; D not certain. Between the trimmed V and J ends, which lost 4 bases and 4 bases, there was a span of 14 bases. This CDR3 is built from 14 residues. The germline V gene has CDR1 LNHDA and CDR2 SQIVND (reference sequence).